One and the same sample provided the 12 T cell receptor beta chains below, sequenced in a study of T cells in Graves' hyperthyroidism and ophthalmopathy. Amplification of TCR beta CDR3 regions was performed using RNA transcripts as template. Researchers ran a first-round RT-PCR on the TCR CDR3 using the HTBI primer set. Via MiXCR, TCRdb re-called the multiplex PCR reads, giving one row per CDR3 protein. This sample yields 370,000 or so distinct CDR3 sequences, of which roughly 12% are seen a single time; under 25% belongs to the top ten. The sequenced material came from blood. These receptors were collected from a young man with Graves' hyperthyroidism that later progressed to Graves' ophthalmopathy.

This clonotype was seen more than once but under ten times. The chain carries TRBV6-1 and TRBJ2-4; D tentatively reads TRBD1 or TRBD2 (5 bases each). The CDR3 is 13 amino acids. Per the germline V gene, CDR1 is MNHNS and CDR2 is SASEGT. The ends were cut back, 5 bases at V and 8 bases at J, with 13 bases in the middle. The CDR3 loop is CASSRPGRYIQYF. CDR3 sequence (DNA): TGTGCCAGCAGTCGACCGGGACGGTACATTCAGTACTTC.

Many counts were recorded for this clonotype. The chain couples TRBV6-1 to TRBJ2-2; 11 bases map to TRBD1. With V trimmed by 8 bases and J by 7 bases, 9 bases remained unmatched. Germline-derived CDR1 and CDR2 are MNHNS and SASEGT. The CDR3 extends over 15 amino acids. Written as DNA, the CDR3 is TGTGCCAGCCAGCCCGGGACAGGGGGGATCGGGGAGCTGTTTTTT. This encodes CASQPGTGGIGELFF.

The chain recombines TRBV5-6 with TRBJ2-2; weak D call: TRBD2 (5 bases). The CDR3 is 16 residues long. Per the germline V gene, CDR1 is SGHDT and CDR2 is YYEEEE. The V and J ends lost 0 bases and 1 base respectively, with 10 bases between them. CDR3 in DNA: TGTGCCAGCAGCTTGGTCACCAGCGGGAACACCGGGGAGCTGTTTTTT. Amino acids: CASSLVTSGNTGELFF.

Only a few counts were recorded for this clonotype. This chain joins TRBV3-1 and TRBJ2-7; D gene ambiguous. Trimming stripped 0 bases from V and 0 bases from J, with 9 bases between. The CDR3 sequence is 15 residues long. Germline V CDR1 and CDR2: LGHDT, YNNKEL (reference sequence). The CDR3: CASSQDHLSSYEQYF. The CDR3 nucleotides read TGTGCCAGCAGCCAAGATCATCTCAGCTCCTACGAGCAGTACTTC.

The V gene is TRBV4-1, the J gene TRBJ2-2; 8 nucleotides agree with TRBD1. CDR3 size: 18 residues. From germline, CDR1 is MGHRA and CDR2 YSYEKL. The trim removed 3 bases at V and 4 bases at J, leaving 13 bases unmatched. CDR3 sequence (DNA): TGCGCCAGCAGCCATATGGGCAGGGGGCGTTCGGGCACCGGGGAGCTGTTTTTT. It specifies CASSHMGRGRSGTGELFF.

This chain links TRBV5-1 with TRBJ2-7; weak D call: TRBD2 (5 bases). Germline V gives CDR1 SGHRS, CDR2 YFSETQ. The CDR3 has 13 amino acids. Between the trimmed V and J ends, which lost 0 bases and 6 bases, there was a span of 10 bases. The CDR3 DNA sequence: TGCGCCAGCAGCTTGGAGGGAGAATTCGAGCAGTACTTC. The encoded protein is CASSLEGEFEQYF.

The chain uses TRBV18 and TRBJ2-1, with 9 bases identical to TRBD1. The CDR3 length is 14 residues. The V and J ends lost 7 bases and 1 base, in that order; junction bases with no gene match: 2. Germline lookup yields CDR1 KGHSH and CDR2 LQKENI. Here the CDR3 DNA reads TGTGCCAGCTTGGGACAGGGATCCTACAATGAGCAGTTCTTC. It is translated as CASLGQGSYNEQFF.

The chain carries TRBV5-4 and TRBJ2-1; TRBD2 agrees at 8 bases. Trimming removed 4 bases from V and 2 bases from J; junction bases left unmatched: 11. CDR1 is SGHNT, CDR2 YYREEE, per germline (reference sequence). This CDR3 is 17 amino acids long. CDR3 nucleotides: TGTGCCAGCAGCATACCCGAGGGAGCGGGGGCCTACAATGAGCAGTTCTTC. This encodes CASSIPEGAGAYNEQFF.

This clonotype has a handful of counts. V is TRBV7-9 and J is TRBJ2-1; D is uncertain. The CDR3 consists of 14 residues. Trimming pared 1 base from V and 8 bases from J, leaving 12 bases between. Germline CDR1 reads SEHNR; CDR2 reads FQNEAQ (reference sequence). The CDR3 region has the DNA TGTGCCAGCAGCTTAGGGCCCGGACCATATGAGCAGTTCTTC. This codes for CASSLGPGPYEQFF.

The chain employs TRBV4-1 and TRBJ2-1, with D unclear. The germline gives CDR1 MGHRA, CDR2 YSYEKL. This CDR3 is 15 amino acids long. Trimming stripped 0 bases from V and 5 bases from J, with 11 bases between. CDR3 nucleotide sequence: TGCGCCAGCAGCCAAGATCCCATAGCTAACAATGAGCAGTTCTTC. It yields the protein CASSQDPIANNEQFF.

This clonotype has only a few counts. The CDR3 loop is CSVDSGTGVEKLFF. CDR3 in DNA: TGCAGCGTTGATTCCGGGACAGGGGTCGAAAAACTGTTTTTT. This rearrangement joins TRBV29-1 to TRBJ1-4, with TRBD1 identical over 10 bases. V was clipped by 3 bases and J by 8 bases; unmatched bases: 6. This CDR3 comprises 14 residues. The germline gives CDR1 SQVTM, CDR2 ANQGSEA.

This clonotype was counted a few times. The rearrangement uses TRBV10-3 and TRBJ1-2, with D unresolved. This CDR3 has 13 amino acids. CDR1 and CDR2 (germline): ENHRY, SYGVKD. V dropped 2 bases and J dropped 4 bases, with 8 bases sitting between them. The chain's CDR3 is CAISERDPYGYTF. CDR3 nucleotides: TGTGCCATCAGTGAGAGGGATCCCTATGGCTACACCTTC.